The 11 T cell receptor beta chains presented below share a single source sample, sequenced in a study of OX40 agonist ivuxolimab in advanced cancers. The library was generated by the immunoSEQ multiplex PCR assay. Held by TCRdb, this immuneACCESS table contains in-frame sequences only and omits some clones. Under half of the omission traces to an unresolved V gene where checked; the cause of the rest is unknown. Recorded for this sample are roughly 50,000 clones; around 93% of them occurred a single time. The ten largest account for 8.7% of the sample. The sequencing here drew on CD4+ or CD8+ T cells sorted from blood, taken in a trial of the OX40 agonist ivuxolimab. These receptors all come from an adult with an advanced solid tumor such as melanoma, head and neck, liver or kidney cancer.

This chain joins TRBV5-4 and TRBJ2-7; D remains ambiguous. Trimming took off 0 bases at V and 2 bases at J, with 6 bases between the two ends. The CDR3 has 13 residues. CDR1 SGHNT and CDR2 YYREEE come from the germline V gene (reference sequence). The CDR3 protein is CASSLGGTYEQYF. The CDR3 DNA reads TGTGCCAGCAGCTTGGGGGGTACCTACGAGCAGTACTTC.

This chain uses TRBV6-6 with TRBJ2-5; D ambiguous. CDR3 length: 13 residues. The V gene's germline CDR1 is MNHNY and CDR2 SVGAGI (reference sequence). The ends were cut back, 6 bases at V and 3 bases at J, with 11 bases in the middle. The CDR3 DNA follows: TGTGCCAGCAGGGATAGAATCGAAGAGACCCAGTACTTC. The encoded protein is CASRDRIEETQYF.

J is TRBJ2-7 and V is TRBV27; D might be TRBD1 (5 bases). V shed 8 bases and J shed 6 bases, with 11 bases lying between them. Germline assignment: CDR1 MNHEY and CDR2 SMNVEV (reference sequence). The CDR3 runs to 11 residues. CDR3 region: CASGKGLEQYF. The CDR3, as DNA: TGTGCCAGCGGAAAGGGGCTCGAGCAGTACTTC.

V is TRBV7-6 and J is TRBJ2-7; a weak D match, TRBD1 (5 bases). Germline V gene sequence: CDR1 SGHVS, CDR2 FNYEAQ. The V and J ends lost 3 bases and 3 bases respectively, with 12 bases between them. The CDR3 covers 14 residues. The CDR3 spells CASSFGDRGYEQYF. CDR3 DNA: TGTGCCAGCAGCTTTGGTGACAGAGGCTACGAGCAGTACTTC.

The chain combines TRBV6-6 with TRBJ2-7; 7 bases align to TRBD2. After removal of 0 bases from V and 5 bases from J, the junction contained 4 bases not matched to a gene. This CDR3 comprises 14 residues. Germline V CDR1 and CDR2: MNHNY, SVGAGI (reference sequence). CDR3 coding DNA: TGTGCCAGCAGTTACTCAAAAGCGGGAAACGAGCAGTACTTC. This translates into CASSYSKAGNEQYF.

The chain uses TRBV12-5 and TRBJ2-7; no firm D call. The germline gives CDR1 LGHNT, CDR2 FRNRAP. The V gene lost 5 bases and the J gene lost 3 bases, with 14 bases spanning the gap. The CDR3 contains 14 residues. CDR3 DNA: TGTGCTAGTGGTCCCCTGGGCAGCTTCTACGAGCAGTACTTC. It is translated as CASGPLGSFYEQYF.

The chain is built from TRBV16 and TRBJ1-5, with D perhaps matching TRBD1 (6 bases). This CDR3 contains 15 residues. V lost 4 bases to trimming and J lost 3 bases, with 13 bases between them. Germline V gene data show CDR1 as KGHSY and CDR2 as FQNENV. The CDR3 region is CASSRRTENNQPQHF. In nucleotides, the CDR3 is TGTGCCAGCAGCCGACGGACAGAAAACAATCAGCCCCAGCATTTT. Combining the CDR3 with reference TRBV16 and TRBJ1-5 gives the whole variable domain GEEVAQTPKHLVRGEGQKAKLYCAPIKGHSYVFWYQQVLKNEFKFLISFQNENVFDETGMPKERFSAKCLPNSPCSLEIQATKLEDSAVYFCASSRRTENNQPQHFGDGTRLSIL.

Concerning this clone: A read error may explain this, as a much larger clone is one base away. Additional DNA sequences in this sample encode the identical CDR3. The chain uses TRBV7-9 and TRBJ1-4; D gene ambiguous. There are 15 residues in the CDR3. Germline V gene sequence: CDR1 SEHNR, CDR2 FQNEAQ (reference sequence). Trimming took 3 bases from V and 3 from J, leaving 11 bases between them. CDR3 sequence: CASSFLGPSNEKLFF. As DNA, the CDR3 is TGTGCCAGCAGCTTTCTCGGGCCTTCTAATGAAAAACTGTTTTTT.

A single count supports this clone. The chain joins TRBV5-4 to TRBJ2-2; 10 nucleotides align to TRBD2. The trim removed 0 bases at V and 4 bases at J, leaving 3 bases unmatched. The CDR3 runs to 16 residues. Germline assignment: CDR1 SGHNT and CDR2 YYREEE (reference sequence). The CDR3 spells CASSLASGGGTGELFF. In DNA, the CDR3 is TGTGCCAGCAGCTTGGCTAGCGGGGGAGGCACCGGGGAGCTGTTTTTT.

This sequence joins TRBV27 and TRBJ1-1; no definite D call. Looked up from germline, CDR1 is MNHEY and CDR2 is SMNVEV (reference sequence). The V end was cut by 1 base, the J end by 2 bases, with 5 bases between. This CDR3 has 13 residues. The CDR3 protein is CASSLYVNTEAFF. CDR3 DNA sequence: TGTGCCAGCAGTTTATATGTCAACACTGAAGCTTTCTTT.

The chain couples TRBV4-1 to TRBJ1-1; D call uncertain. Germline loops: CDR1 MGHRA, CDR2 YSYEKL. V was trimmed by 0 bases and J by 0 bases, leaving 8 bases between them. This CDR3 spans 15 amino acids. The CDR3 region is CASSQDGIMNTEAFF. In nucleotides, the CDR3 is TGCGCCAGCAGCCAAGACGGGATTATGAACACTGAAGCTTTCTTT.